The rows below give T cell receptor beta chains drawn from one sample of a study of blood T cell repertoires in COVID-19. Method: immunoSEQ multiplex PCR; TCRdb's copy keeps in-frame clones and lacks some. The data show under 350,000 clones, 90% seen once. Sequencing was carried out using PBMCs or T cells enriched from blood (not recorded which). These receptors originate from a man in his 60s who had recovered from COVID-19. CDR3s include the opening cysteine and the closing phenylalanine or tryptophan. D genes are given only for firm matches. Some rows have no size entry. The others give once, few or many, or a class for an expanded clone.

abundance	d_gene	v_gene	j_gene	CDR3nt	CDR3aa
once	TRBD1	TRBV7-6	TRBJ1-1	TGTGCCAGCAGCGGAGGGACAGGGAACACTGAAGCTTTCTTT	CASSGGTGNTEAFF
-	-	TRBV11-2	TRBJ1-3	TGTGCCAGCAGCTTAATGGGGGCTCCTGGAAACACCATATATTTT	CASSLMGAPGNTIYF
-	-	TRBV5-1	TRBJ2-1	TGCGCCAGCAGCTTATCCAGGGATCATGAGCAGTTCTTC	CASSLSRDHEQFF
-	-	TRBV29-1	TRBJ1-2	TGCAGCGTTGACCCTAGGGACAACAGCTATGGCTACACCTTC	CSVDPRDNSYGYTF
-	-	TRBV5-1	TRBJ2-7	TGCGCCAGCAGCTTGGACAACTCCTACGAGCAGTACTTC	CASSLDNSYEQYF
-	-	TRBV24-1	TRBJ2-1	TGTGCCACCAGCCTATCCGGGACACACAATGAGCAGTTCTTC	CATSLSGTHNEQFF
-	-	TRBV4-1	TRBJ2-1	TGCGCCAGCAGCCAAGCGGGGAGGGGGACTTCAGACAATGAGCAGTTCTTC	CASSQAGRGTSDNEQFF
-	TRBD1	TRBV24-1	TRBJ1-1	TGTGCCACACGAGACGGACAGGGGACTTACACTGAAGCTTTCTTT	CATRDGQGTYTEAFF
-	-	TRBV25-1	TRBJ1-2	TGTGCCAGCAGTGGCCCGGGCGGGTTCCATGGCTACACCTTC	CASSGPGGFHGYTF
-	-	TRBV4-3	TRBJ1-6	TGCGCCAGCAGGAGACAGACGGATAATTCACCCCTCCACTTT	CASRRQTDNSPLHF
-	-	TRBV18	TRBJ1-4	TGTGCCAGCTCACAAGGACAGACTGGAGAAAAACTGTTTTTT	CASSQGQTGEKLFF
-	TRBD1	TRBV19	TRBJ1-1	TGTGCCAGTTCATCCGGGACAGGGAGACACACTGAAGCTTTCTTT	CASSSGTGRHTEAFF
-	TRBD1	TRBV5-1	TRBJ1-2	TGCGCCAGCAGCTGGGGGACAGGGGGCCAGGGGAGCTACACCTTC	CASSWGTGGQGSYTF
-	TRBD1	TRBV5-8	TRBJ2-5	TGTGCCAGCAGGGAGACAGGGGGCCGGGAGACCCAGTACTTC	CASRETGGRETQYF
-	TRBD1	TRBV6-5	TRBJ2-5	TGTGCCAGCAGTTACCGAAAGACAGGGGGCGCCGAGACCCAGTACTTC	CASSYRKTGGAETQYF
few	TRBD1	TRBV6-1	TRBJ1-3	TGTGCCAGCAGTGAAAATCCTACAGGGGGCTCTGGAAACACCATATATTTT	CASSENPTGGSGNTIYF
-	TRBD1	TRBV11-3	TRBJ1-2	TGTGCCAGCAGCTCACGACAGGGCCCACACCCTAACTATGGCTACACCTTC	CASSSRQGPHPNYGYTF
-	-	TRBV6-2/TRBV6-3	TRBJ1-5	TGTGCCAGCAGTCACCGGGACAACAATCAGCCCCAGCATTTT	CASSHRDNNQPQHF
-	-	TRBV5-1	TRBJ1-1	TGCGCCAGCAGCTTCGCCCAGACAGCGAACACTGAAGCTTTCTTT	CASSFAQTANTEAFF
-	TRBD1	TRBV9	TRBJ1-1	TGTGCCAGCAGCAGAGGGGACAGGGGGCGCACTGAAGCTTTCTTT	CASSRGDRGRTEAFF
-	-	TRBV5-8	TRBJ2-5	TGTGCCAGCAGCCCAGGGCCCGCTTACTTC	CASSPGPAYF
-	TRBD2	TRBV9	TRBJ2-7	TGTGCCAGCAGCGTAGGCCCTAGCGGGAGCTTTAACGAGCAGTACTTC	CASSVGPSGSFNEQYF
-	TRBD1	TRBV7-3	TRBJ1-1	TGTGCCAGCAGCTCCGAGGGACAGGGGGCTGAAGCTTTCTTT	CASSSEGQGAEAFF
-	-	TRBV7-6	TRBJ2-1	TGTGCCAGCAGCTTATTCCTGGCGACTAACTCCTACAATGAGCAGTTCTTC	CASSLFLATNSYNEQFF
-	TRBD2	TRBV18	TRBJ2-1	TGTGCCAGCTCACGCGGGAGTCGGTTAGGTAATGAGCAGTTCTTC	CASSRGSRLGNEQFF
-	TRBD1	TRBV5-4	TRBJ1-2	TGTGCCAGCAGCTCCGGGACAGGATCCCGGTATGGCTACACCTTC	CASSSGTGSRYGYTF